Sequencing of this T cell receptor (beta chain) was carried out in a study of cytomegalovirus exposure and HLA in healthy donors. Points from the study as a whole: The authors listed 164 TCR beta chains as cytomegalovirus-associated. According to an earlier analysis, most TCR beta V segments yielded productive rearrangements about 90% or about 30% of the time.

From germline, CDR1 is SGHDN and CDR2 FVKESK. The V end was cut by 4 bases, the J end by 0 bases, with 12 bases between. The CDR3 is 15 amino acids. This PCR relied on a set of 60 Vbeta primers and 13 Jbeta primers. Source study methods: In a later analysis, the count reached 82 million or so unique TCR beta chains, with 8.5 million to 14 million shared. Data came from immunoSEQ multiplex PCR; TCRdb stores just in-frame clones and leaves some out. For V, J and clone size, that table is used; D and trimming come from the DNA. The sample carries about 180,000 clones, about three quarters recorded once. Comments on this clone: Its antigen is not known.

Donors were nominally healthy when sampled, though unrecorded immune exposures were likely. The TCR comes from a man aged 18-30 years in good health and CMV-seronegative. Source material: PBMCs. The chain combines TRBV14 with TRBJ1-2; no definite D call. The CDR3 DNA follows: TGTGCCAGCAGCCCCTACAGAGTACCTAACTATGGCTACACCTTC. Translation: CASSPYRVPNYGYTF.